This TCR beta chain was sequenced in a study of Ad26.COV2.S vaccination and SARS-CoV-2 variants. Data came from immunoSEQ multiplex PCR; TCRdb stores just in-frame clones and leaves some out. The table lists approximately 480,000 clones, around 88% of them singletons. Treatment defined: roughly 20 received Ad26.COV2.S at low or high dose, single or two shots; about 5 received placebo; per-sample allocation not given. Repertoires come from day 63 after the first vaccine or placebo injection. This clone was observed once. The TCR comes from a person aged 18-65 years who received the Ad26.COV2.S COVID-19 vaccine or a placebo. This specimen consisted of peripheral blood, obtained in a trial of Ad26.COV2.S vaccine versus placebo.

The CDR3 here is CASSRQGGGANVLTF. The DNA for the CDR3 is TGTGCCAGCAGCCGACAGGGTGGGGGGGCCAACGTCCTGACTTTC. V is TRBV3-1 (or the pseudogene TRBV3-2) and J is TRBJ2-6; TRBD1 matches at 7 bases. This CDR3 comprises 15 residues. Germline-derived CDR1 and CDR2 are LGHDT and YNNKEL (reference sequence). V shed 4 bases and J 4 bases; nucleotides not matched to a gene: 4.